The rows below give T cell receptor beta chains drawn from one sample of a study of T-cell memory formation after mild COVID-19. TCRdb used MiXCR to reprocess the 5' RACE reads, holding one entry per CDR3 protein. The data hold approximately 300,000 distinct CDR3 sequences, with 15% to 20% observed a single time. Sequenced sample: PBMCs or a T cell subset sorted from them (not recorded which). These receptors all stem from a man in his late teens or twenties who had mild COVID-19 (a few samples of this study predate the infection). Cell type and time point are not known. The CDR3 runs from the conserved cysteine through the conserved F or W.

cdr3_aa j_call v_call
CASSPEGFSYEQYF TRBJ2-7 TRBV14
CASSFRTGLRGTEAFF TRBJ1-1 TRBV4-2
CASRSIGGRNTGELFF TRBJ2-2 TRBV6-5
CASSRATGATEAFF TRBJ1-1 TRBV7-2
CASSLKSGGIYNSPLHF TRBJ1-6 TRBV5-4
CATSRGQVGNEKLFF TRBJ1-4 TRBV15
CSAWGTYEQYF TRBJ2-7 TRBV20-1
CASSSDRGGTQYF TRBJ2-5 TRBV5-1
CSVGTGRQPQHF TRBJ1-5 TRBV29-1
CSLEGVFGIYTF TRBJ1-2 TRBV20-1
CASSERNTEAFF TRBJ1-1 TRBV2